The clone carrying this T cell receptor beta chain was seen a handful of times. Its antigen is unknown. A read error may produce the germline difference seen at one junction end. The sample is drawn from a study of CD8+ T cells in alopecia areata. Study conclusions and caveats: Especially in alopecia totalis/universalis, lesional scalp showed greater clonality than normal scalp did.

Extraction of RNA preceded its reverse transcription into cDNA, which served as the sequencing template. Profiling relied on immunoSEQ multiplex PCR, and the TCRdb table lists in-frame clones only, not all of them. The sample lists under 150,000 clones, less than 65% seen once, with approximately 34% in the top ten. Germline V gives CDR1 PRHDT, CDR2 FYEKMQ (reference sequence). This CDR3 contains 13 residues. The genes are TRBV13 and TRBJ2-5; TRBD1 or TRBD2 may be the D gene (5 bases each). The sequencing input was CD8+ T cells sorted from blood. This TCR was recovered from a human donor in good health. The CDR3 is CASSLAGTGKLDF. The CDR3 coding sequence is TGTGCCAGCAGCTTAGCGGGGACGGGAAAATTGGACTTC.